The clone carrying this T cell receptor (beta chain) was counted between two and nine times. These data originate in a study of blood T cell repertoires in COVID-19. Across the whole study: Samples taken during acute and convalescent COVID-19 were collected in the United States, Italy and Spain. T cells, B-cell-depleted T cells, or PBMCs provided the cDNA or gDNA that served as material.

As processed by the authors: Using reference gene primer amplification, nucleated cell counts were estimated. Clones were sequenced by immunoSEQ multiplex PCR, and TCRdb holds only the in-frame ones, with some missing. That table gives V, J and clone size, and the DNA gave D and trimming. The table has roughly 220,000 clones, around 90% seen once. The sequenced material came from peripheral blood. The TCR was taken from a man aged 55 to 69 with acute or convalescent COVID-19.

The CDR3 sequence: CASSAGGAFSYNEQFF. The CDR3, as DNA: TGTGCCAGCAGCGCTGGGGGGGCCTTTTCCTACAATGAGCAGTTCTTC. The chain links TRBV5-4 to TRBJ2-1; tentative D call: TRBD2 (7 bases). V was pared by 4 bases and J by 1 base, with 15 bases between. From germline, CDR1 is SGHNT and CDR2 YYREEE (reference sequence). The CDR3 contains 16 residues.